This is a list of T cell receptor beta chains from one sample in a study of T cell responses to AZD1222 COVID-19 vaccine. Repertoires were generated with immunoSEQ multiplex PCR, while TCRdb's copy carries only in-frame clones and drops some. The data hold fewer than 200,000 clones, with 80% to 90% observed a single time. The sample in question was peripheral blood, obtained 28 days after the second dose of the MenACWY control vaccine. The receptors shown here come from an adult who received the MenACWY meningococcal vaccine as a control. The CDR3 runs from the conserved cysteine through the conserved F or W. D genes are given only for firm matches. Clone size is not always given. Where it is, it says once, few, many or a class for expanded clones.

cdr3_nt cdr3_aa j_call v_call clone_size d_call
TGTGCCAGCACCCCCCCGACAGGGTCCCGGTCGGTTGGCTACACCTTC CASTPPTGSRSVGYTF TRBJ1-2 TRBV6-2/TRBV6-3 - TRBD1
TGTGCCAGCAGCCCTAACTGGCGGGAGGCCTCCGTGGAGCAGTTCTTC CASSPNWREASVEQFF TRBJ2-1 TRBV7-9 - TRBD2
TGTGCCAGCAGCTTAATCGGGGGGCTGAGCTATGGCTACACCTTC CASSLIGGLSYGYTF TRBJ1-2 TRBV7-8 - -
TGCGCCAGCAGCCAAGACCCAGGGGCGGGCTATGGCTACACCTTC CASSQDPGAGYGYTF TRBJ1-2 TRBV4-3 - -
TGTGCCAGCAGCTTAGGGGCTAGCGTGGGGGAGACCCAGTACTTC CASSLGASVGETQYF TRBJ2-5 TRBV7-9 - -
TGTGCCACCAGTGCCCTCACACCAGCCCCCCTGGGGAGGTCCTACAATGAGCAGTTCTTC CATSALTPAPLGRSYNEQFF TRBJ2-1 TRBV24-1 - -
TGTGCCAGCAGCTCTTCGGGACTAGCGGGGAACACCGGGGAGCTGTTTTTT CASSSSGLAGNTGELFF TRBJ2-2 TRBV7-3 - TRBD2
TGTGCCACAGGACAGAGACGGGAAAAACTGTTTTTT CATGQRREKLFF TRBJ1-4 TRBV19 - -
TGTGCCAGCCTGAGCGGGAGAGAGACCCAGTACTTC CASLSGRETQYF TRBJ2-5 TRBV28 - TRBD2
TGCGCCAGCAGCCAAGATACGGGCTATGGCTACACCTTC CASSQDTGYGYTF TRBJ1-2 TRBV4-3 - -
TGCAGTGCCCAAATCACAGATACGCAGTATTTT CSAQITDTQYF TRBJ2-3 TRBV20-1 - -
TGCGCCAGCAGCCAAGAAATGGCCAGGGCTGAAAAACTGTTTTTT CASSQEMARAEKLFF TRBJ1-4 TRBV4-3 - -
TGTGCCAGCACCCACCTAGGGAGCCATTCTAACTATGGCTACACCTTC CASTHLGSHSNYGYTF TRBJ1-2 TRBV28 - -
TGCGCCAGCAGTGCCCAGGGGGCGAGCTATGGCTACACCTTC CASSAQGASYGYTF TRBJ1-2 TRBV10-2 - TRBD1
TGTGCCAGCAGCTTAACGGGACAGGGTAACTACGAGCAGTACTTC CASSLTGQGNYEQYF TRBJ2-7 TRBV7-3 once TRBD1
TGTGCCAGCAGCGTAGGCGCGACCGGGGAGCTGTTTTTT CASSVGATGELFF TRBJ2-2 TRBV9 - -
TGTGCCAGCGGGACAGGTGAGAAGACGCCCCAGCATTTT CASGTGEKTPQHF TRBJ1-5 TRBV12-3/TRBV12-4 once TRBD1
TGCGCCAGCAGCTTAGGGGACAGGGGCAATGAGCAGTTCTTC CASSLGDRGNEQFF TRBJ2-1 TRBV5-1 - TRBD1
TGTGCCAGCAGCCTCAATACTCGGGAGCGGGTCGGGGAGCAGTACTTC CASSLNTRERVGEQYF TRBJ2-7 TRBV27 - -
TGCGCCAGCAGTGAGTCCATCCCTATTGAAAAACTGTTTTTT CASSESIPIEKLFF TRBJ1-4 TRBV10-2 once -
TGTGCCAGCAGGAAACTAGCGACAGAGGAAGATACGCAGTATTTT CASRKLATEEDTQYF TRBJ2-3 TRBV9 - TRBD2
TGTGCCAGCAGCTTGGCCACGGGGGTATACGAGCAGTACTTC CASSLATGVYEQYF TRBJ2-7 TRBV5-6 - -
TGCGCCAGCAGCCCCAGCGGGGAGCCAGCTGAAGCTTTCTTT CASSPSGEPAEAFF TRBJ1-1 TRBV4-3 - -
TGTGCCAGCAGTTTTTGGGGCGGGGGGGACACTGAAGCTTTCTTT CASSFWGGGDTEAFF TRBJ1-1 TRBV28 - -
TGTGCCAGCAGCGTAGCTCCGGGCGATAGCTCCTACGAGCAGTACTTC CASSVAPGDSSYEQYF TRBJ2-7 TRBV9 - -
TGTGCCACCAGCAGAGATCAAGGAGGGATCAATGAGCAGTTCTTC CATSRDQGGINEQFF TRBJ2-1 TRBV15 - -
TGTGCCATCAGTGAATCGGGATACGAGCAGTACTTC CAISESGYEQYF TRBJ2-7 TRBV10-3 - -
TGTGCCTGGAGTGTAATGACCGGAACCTACGAGCAGTACTTC CAWSVMTGTYEQYF TRBJ2-7 TRBV30 - -
TGTGCCAGCAGCTTAGGGGGATCAGGGTCCAATCAGCCCCAGCATTTT CASSLGGSGSNQPQHF TRBJ1-5 TRBV7-2 - -
TGTGCCAGCAGCGTATACCAGGGGGCGGGAAACACCATATATTTT CASSVYQGAGNTIYF TRBJ1-3 TRBV7-2 - TRBD1
TGTGCCTGGAGTGGAACAGGGCATAGCTCCTATAATTCACCCCTCCACTTT CAWSGTGHSSYNSPLHF TRBJ1-6 TRBV30 - -
TGTGCCATCAGGTCGGACAGGGAACCCTACGAGCAGTACTTC CAIRSDREPYEQYF TRBJ2-7 TRBV10-3 - TRBD1
TGTGCCAGCAGCTTTGGATCGGGAGTTGGTGAGGAGACCCAGTACTTC CASSFGSGVGEETQYF TRBJ2-5 TRBV7-3 - -
TGTGCCAGCAGTCTCCCCGGGACAGGGGGCATAGAAAAACTGTTTTTT CASSLPGTGGIEKLFF TRBJ1-4 TRBV28 - TRBD1
TGCAGCGTTGCCCGGGGAGTGGGCGAGCAGTACTTC CSVARGVGEQYF TRBJ2-7 TRBV29-1 - -
TGTGCCAGCAGCCATTTTAGCGGGGCCTCCTACAATGAGCAGTTCTTC CASSHFSGASYNEQFF TRBJ2-1 TRBV14 once TRBD2
TGTGCCAGCAGCTTAGACCCCATAACCACTGAAGCTTTCTTT CASSLDPITTEAFF TRBJ1-1 TRBV7-2 - -
TGCGCCAGCAGCCAAGAGACAGTCCTTAACTATGGCTACACCTTC CASSQETVLNYGYTF TRBJ1-2 TRBV4-1 - -
TGCGCCAGCAGCCAGACCCTTATCCGCAGTGGTCGAACTGAAGCTTTCTTT CASSQTLIRSGRTEAFF TRBJ1-1 TRBV4-1 - -
TGTGCCAGCAGCTCCCAGGGGGCGAGGGCCACCTATGGCTACACCTTC CASSSQGARATYGYTF TRBJ1-2 TRBV7-2 - TRBD1
TGTGCCAGCAGCTTAGGGGGGACAGGATTCAATTCACCCCTCCACTTT CASSLGGTGFNSPLHF TRBJ1-6 TRBV7-2 - TRBD1
TGTGCCAGCAGTTTTAATGACAGCTATGGCTACACCTTC CASSFNDSYGYTF TRBJ1-2 TRBV2 - -
TGTGCCAGCAGCTTAGCCCCGACAGTTTCTAACACTGAAGCTTTCTTT CASSLAPTVSNTEAFF TRBJ1-1 TRBV7-2 - -
TGTGCCAGCAGCTTAGCCGGCGGAGATCAGCCCCAGCATTTT CASSLAGGDQPQHF TRBJ1-5 TRBV7-9 - -
TGCAGCGTGGACAGGGGGAACACTGAAGCTTTCTTT CSVDRGNTEAFF TRBJ1-1 TRBV29-1 once TRBD1
TGTGCCAGCAGTGCAGCGCCCCGGGGCGAGCAGTACTTC CASSAAPRGEQYF TRBJ2-7 TRBV2 - -
TGTGCCAGCAGCTTTACAGGGTTAGAGGGACAGCCCCAGCATTTT CASSFTGLEGQPQHF TRBJ1-5 TRBV7-9 - -
TGTGCCAGCTCACCGCGAGTGGACAGGGGATCCTACGAGCAGTACTTC CASSPRVDRGSYEQYF TRBJ2-7 TRBV18 - TRBD1
TGTGCCAGTAGCAGCAGAGGGGGGTTTAGCAATCAGCCCCAGCATTTT CASSSRGGFSNQPQHF TRBJ1-5 TRBV19 - -
TGCGCCAGCAGTGCCGGGTCGGACAATGAGCAGTTCTTC CASSAGSDNEQFF TRBJ2-1 TRBV10-1 once -
TGTGCCAGCAGCTTAAGGTGGCTAGCGGAACTCTACAATGAGCAGTTCTTC CASSLRWLAELYNEQFF TRBJ2-1 TRBV7-2 - TRBD2
TGTGCCAGCAGCAAAGCCCCAATTAGTTCACCCCTCCACTTT CASSKAPISSPLHF TRBJ1-6 TRBV21-1 - -
TGTGCCAGCAGCTTACGACGGGACCAAAGGCGTGAGCAGTTCTTC CASSLRRDQRREQFF TRBJ2-1 TRBV7-8 - -
TGTGCCAGCTCACCTCAAGGGGGGATAAATGAAAAACTGTTTTTT CASSPQGGINEKLFF TRBJ1-4 TRBV18 - -